These 9 T cell receptor beta chains came from one sample sequenced in a study of T cell responses to AZD1222 COVID-19 vaccine (dated by TCRdb to 2020 to 2022). The time point label of this sample denotes: baseline before first vaccination. The treatment or condition tag for this specimen amounts to: meningococcal conjugate vaccine given as trial control. Preparation of the library involved the immunoSEQ multiplex PCR assay. The source is immuneACCESS, and TCRdb retained only in-frame sequences with V and J called. Part of the clones is not carried over; for the studies checked, unresolved V genes explain less than half of this, and the remainder is unexplained. The sample contains about 150,000 clones, around 88% of them found a single time. 3% to 4% of the sample belongs to the ten largest clones. The input for sequencing was peripheral blood, taken on day 0 of MenACWY control vaccination. All receptors come from an adult in good health.

The CDR3 nucleotides are TGCGCCAGCAGCTCGGGACTAGCGGATTACAATGAGCAGTTCTTC. Translating it yields CASSSGLADYNEQFF. The chain employs TRBV5-1 and TRBJ2-1, with TRBD2 matching 11 bases. Germline values: CDR1 SGHRS, CDR2 YFSETQ. Losses at the gene ends were 3 bases for V and 4 bases for J; bases not matched to a gene: 3. This CDR3 region has 15 residues.

CDR3 nucleotides: TGTGCCAGCAGCGAGCTTATCAGGTCCCTTACGCAGTATTTT. The encoded protein is CASSELIRSLTQYF. V usage is TRBV11-2 and J usage is TRBJ2-3; D is ambiguous. Germline CDR1 is SGHAT and CDR2 is FQNNGV. V gave up 5 bases and J gave up 8 bases, with 17 bases separating them. The CDR3 runs 14 residues.

CDR3: CASSQGTGGDNSPLHF. The DNA for the CDR3 is TGTGCCAGCAGCCAAGGTACAGGGGGCGATAATTCACCCCTCCACTTT. The chain couples TRBV4-2 to TRBJ1-6; 9 bases fit TRBD1. The V segment lost 1 base and the J segment 5 bases; nucleotides outside the gene matches: 3. The CDR3 is 16 residues long. CDR1 is LGHNA and CDR2 is YNFKEQ in the germline V gene.

The rearrangement uses TRBV18 and TRBJ1-4, with D hard to call. The germline CDR1 and CDR2 sequences are KGHSH and LQKENI. V was pared by 5 bases and J by 6 bases, with 13 bases between. This CDR3 region has 14 residues. CDR3 sequence: CASSMARGDEKLFF. The DNA for the CDR3 is TGTGCCAGCTCAATGGCCCGGGGTGATGAAAAACTGTTTTTT.

The chain recombines TRBV14 with TRBJ2-7; 12 bases are a match to TRBD2. Germline V gene data show CDR1 as SGHDN and CDR2 as FVKESK. The trim removed 4 bases at V and 0 bases at J, leaving 10 bases unmatched. CDR3 size: 18 residues. CDR3 loop: CASSPRLAGGPLSYEQYF. For the CDR3, the DNA is TGTGCCAGCAGCCCACGTCTAGCGGGAGGGCCGCTCTCCTACGAGCAGTACTTC.

The gene calls are TRBV5-1 and TRBJ2-2; D unresolved. Germline assignment: CDR1 SGHRS and CDR2 YFSETQ. The CDR3 totals 15 residues. Trimming removed 0 bases at V and 4 bases at J, with 10 bases between. CDR3 in DNA: TGCGCCAGCAGCTTGGCCGGGTTGGGCACCGGGGAGCTGTTTTTT. Amino acid sequence: CASSLAGLGTGELFF.

This chain uses TRBV11-2 with TRBJ2-2; TRBD2 matches 11 bases. CDR1 is SGHAT and CDR2 is FQNNGV in the germline V gene. This CDR3 is built from 17 residues. V shed 5 bases, J shed 6 bases, and the junction held 11 bases outside the gene matches. The chain's CDR3 is CASSPYASGRIPGELFF. The DNA of the CDR3 is TGTGCCAGCAGCCCGTACGCTAGCGGGAGGATCCCCGGGGAGCTGTTTTTT.

This sequence joins TRBV5-1 and TRBJ2-3; a possible D gene is TRBD2 (5 bases). Trimming removed 3 bases at V and 4 bases at J, with 18 bases between. The V gene's germline CDR1 is SGHRS and CDR2 YFSETQ. This CDR3 is 16 amino acids long. The CDR3 loop reads CASSWESSIRADTQYF. The CDR3 DNA reads TGCGCCAGCAGCTGGGAGTCCTCCATTAGGGCAGATACGCAGTATTTT. The entire variable domain, with the rest obtained from reference TRBV5-1 and TRBJ2-3, is as follows: KAGVTQTPRYLIKTRGQQVTLSCSPISGHRSVSWYQQTPGQGLQFLFEYFSETQRNKGNFPGRFSGRQFSNSRSEMNVSTLELGDSALYLCASSWESSIRADTQYFGPGTRLTVL.

This clone was picked up a small number of times. The V gene is TRBV24-1, the J gene TRBJ1-5; 9 nucleotides match TRBD1. The CDR3 runs 18 residues. J gave up 0 bases and V 2 bases, and 7 bases lay outside the gene matches. Per germline, CDR1 KGHDR and CDR2 SFDVKD. The CDR3 loop reads CATSDSRTGEYSNQPQHF. In DNA, the CDR3 is TGTGCCACCAGTGATTCCCGGACAGGGGAGTATAGCAATCAGCCCCAGCATTTT.